This T cell receptor beta chain was found in a study of blood T cell repertoires in COVID-19. Study overall: Sites in the United States, Italy and Spain provided acute and convalescent COVID-19 samples. Sample material is recorded as cDNA or gDNA derived from T cells, B-cell-depleted T cells, or PBMCs.

This CDR3 region has 14 residues. V lost 0 bases and J lost 4, with 10 bases in between. In germline, CDR1 is MNHEY, CDR2 SVGAGI. Only in-frame clones appear in the TCRdb table, and some are missing; sequencing was by immunoSEQ multiplex PCR. The repertoire consists of around 92,000 clones, with around 83% occurring once and the leading ten covering 13%. The sequence came from a woman in her fifties or sixties in a cohort sampled during active or convalescent COVID-19. This chain links TRBV6-5 with TRBJ2-7, with D perhaps TRBD1 (6 bases). Sequencing was performed on peripheral blood. CDR3 nucleotide sequence: TGTGCCAGCAGTTACTCGAGGACAGCTTACGAGCAGTACTTC. It is translated as CASSYSRTAYEQYF.